The T cell receptor (beta chain) described here comes from a study of T-cell reconstitution after alpha-beta-depleted transplantation in children. The authors prepared the TCRbeta library with unique molecular identifiers. One entry per CDR3 protein results from TCRdb running MiXCR on the PCR reads. The table lists about 600,000 distinct CDR3 sequences, 23% of them singletons. General study points: About two months after transplant, alpha-beta T cells reportedly came from several hundred expanded graft clones.

The germline V gene has CDR1 LNHNV and CDR2 YYDKDF (reference sequence). J lost 5 bases, V lost 4 bases, and 5 bases had no gene match. This CDR3 region has 13 residues. A note on this clonotype: No antigen is known for it.

The receptor was derived from a boy under two years old who had a stem cell transplant for acute myeloid leukemia, so the T cells may come from the graft donor. Here the sequenced sample was PBMCs, mostly from graft donor cells, taken 360 days after TCRalphabeta/CD19-depleted stem cell transplant. The chain links TRBV15 to TRBJ2-7, with 7 bases aligning to TRBD2. CDR3: CATSTRRGNEQYF. The CDR3 DNA follows: TGTGCCACCAGCACCCGGCGGGGGAACGAGCAGTACTTC.